The sequence of this T cell receptor (beta chain) was determined in a study of cytomegalovirus exposure and HLA in healthy donors. Looking at the study overall: Around 200 million T cells yielded approximately 100 million unique TCR beta sequences, as an earlier analysis found. Study observations and caveats: Most of the TCR beta V segments (in an earlier analysis) were productive either about 87% or about 30% of the time. In a later analysis, common viral pathogens appeared linked to several of the most significant clusters.

Despite likely unrecorded immune exposures, the donors were nominally healthy at the time of sampling. The CDR3 consists of 12 residues. The germline CDR1 and CDR2 sequences are SGHRS and YFSETQ. Between the trimmed V and J ends, which lost 4 bases and 4 bases, there was a span of 6 bases. With 60 Vbeta and 13 Jbeta primers, the PCR was carried out. Method: immunoSEQ multiplex PCR; TCRdb's copy keeps in-frame clones and lacks some. The repertoire has about 89,000 clones, about 72% of them found once; the top ten carry 2.1%. On this clone: What it binds is not known.

This rearrangement joins TRBV5-1 to TRBJ2-1, with D unclear. The source of this sequence is a man aged 25-40 years in good health and CMV-seronegative. The specimen was PBMCs. The CDR3 is CASSPGYNEQFF. The CDR3 DNA follows: TGCGCCAGCAGCCCAGGTTACAATGAGCAGTTCTTC. Based on the CDR3 plus reference TRBV5-1 and TRBJ2-1, the full variable domain is KAGVTQTPRYLIKTRGQQVTLSCSPISGHRSVSWYQQTPGQGLQFLFEYFSETQRNKGNFPGRFSGRQFSNSRSEMNVSTLELGDSALYLCASSPGYNEQFFGPGTRLTVL.